Listed here is a single T cell receptor (beta chain). The clone's antigen remains unknown. Base qualities are not provided; no much larger clone lies one nucleotide away. The data originate from a study of control samples from healthy donors and cancer patients (dated by TCRdb to 2018 to 2021). Receptors were amplified or captured by the immunoSEQ multiplex PCR assay. Not all clones reach the TCRdb copy of this immuneACCESS table, which keeps in-frame sequences only. Checked studies attribute under half of the gap to unresolved V genes and leave the rest unexplained. The sample table lists some 120,000 clones, approximately 89% of them with a count of one. Just under 3% of the sample goes to the ten largest clones. The CDR3, from cysteine to phenylalanine, totals 16 residues. Only the CDR3 portion is preserved as DNA: 48 bases, with reading frame beginning at the first base. Sequences SEHNR (CDR1) and FQNEAQ (CDR2) are obtained from the germline V gene (reference sequence). From V the trimming removes 7 bases and from J it removes 4 bases, while the gene matches leave 12 bases of the junction unaccounted for.

Sequenced sample: blood. Here the chain combines TRBV7-9 and TRBJ1-4; 7 central bases correspond to TRBD1. This sequence was found in a man aged 55 to 70 in good health. The CDR3 here reads CASTSTDRNLNEKLFF. The DNA is as follows: TGTGCCAGCACCTCGACGGACAGGAACCTTAATGAAAAACTGTTTTTT.